This TCR beta chain was captured in a study of CD8 T cells in Susac syndrome. Study summary: Blood was drawn from patients with Susac syndrome. At that point, they were therapy-naive, on corticosteroids, or on intravenous immunoglobulin alone. General study results and limits: As the study acknowledged, the number of individuals in its TCR sequencing and HLA analysis was relatively small.

Trimming pared 2 bases from V and 5 bases from J, leaving 18 bases between. The CDR3 runs to 15 residues. The germline gives CDR1 SQVTM, CDR2 ANQGSEA. The TEMRA cells underwent FACS enrichment, while the CD8+ and CD4+ T cells underwent negative isolation. The RNA, about 0.5 to 1 ug, was put through reverse transcription using random hexamers. Using its own MiXCR run on the immunoSEQ multiplex PCR reads, TCRdb lists one record per CDR3 protein. This table has about 80,000 distinct CDR3 sequences, about 95% appearing once. Concerning this clonotype itself: No antigen is known for it.

This chain links TRBV29-1 with TRBJ1-1; D not certain. The TCR sequence derives from a human donor with Susac syndrome. The sequencing sample was made of CD8+ T cells from PBMCs. The CDR3 sequence: CSVEPTPRQSTEAFF. The CDR3 DNA sequence: TGCAGCGTTGAACCTACCCCGAGACAATCGACTGAAGCTTTCTTT.